This TCR beta chain was sequenced for a study of neurological immune-mediated disorders. General study findings and limits: Multiple sclerosis was found to have the least TCR clonal expansion, below healthy controls, and HTLV-1-associated myelopathy the most.

Healthy controls consisted of blood bank volunteers in Maryland, USA. The study built unsorted libraries from 2 million PBMCs kept at -80 C. This clonotype was counted many times. Antigen specificity is unknown. Trimming left V 5 bases short and J 5 bases short, with 15 bases between. The length of the CDR3 is 15 residues. CDR1 is ENHRY and CDR2 is SYGVKD in the germline V gene. As for the cDNA, it was generated by 5'RACE with 10-nucleotide random UMIs. TCRdb reanalysed the 5' RACE reads using MiXCR and keeps one entry per CDR3 protein. Among almost 30,000 distinct CDR3 sequences listed, over 10% were seen once.

Sequencing was carried out using PBMCs. This sequence joins TRBV10-3 and TRBJ1-4; D is unclear. The source is a woman aged 60-75 years in good health. The CDR3 region has the DNA TGTGCCATCAGTTCAGGATCGGAGCCAAATGAAAAACTGTTTTTT. Its translation: CAISSGSEPNEKLFF.